The next 3 T cell receptor beta chains were all read from a single sample in a study of blood T cell repertoires in COVID-19. Repertoires were generated with immunoSEQ multiplex PCR, while TCRdb's copy carries only in-frame clones and drops some. The data contain about 93,000 clones, around 90% of them singletons. Sequencing used peripheral blood. Receptors originate from a human donor with active COVID-19. The donor label of this sample is uncertain.

The rearrangement uses TRBV6-6 and TRBJ2-7; 9 bases agree with TRBD1. The CDR3 is 19 residues long. V gave up 5 bases and J gave up 4 bases; unmatched junction bases: 21. In germline, CDR1 is MNHNY, CDR2 SVGAGI (reference sequence). The CDR3 DNA reads TGTGCCAGCAGTCATGGAATAACGGACAGGGGTCTTCGGGTTTACGAGCAGTACTTC. This sequence encodes CASSHGITDRGLRVYEQYF.

The rearrangement joins TRBV9 to TRBJ1-2; no clear D gene. Between the trimmed V and J ends, which lost 3 bases and 2 bases, there was a span of 11 bases. Germline V gene data show CDR1 as SGDLS and CDR2 as YYNGEE. The CDR3 is 14 residues long. In DNA, the CDR3 is TGTGCCAGCAGCGCCGCGAGAGGGAACTATGGCTACACCTTC. Residues: CASSAARGNYGYTF.

This clone has a single count. V gene TRBV6-5 combines with J gene TRBJ2-7, with 14 bases identical to TRBD2. Unmatched junction bases numbered 5, after V lost 6 bases and J lost 4 bases. CDR3 size: 15 residues. The V gene's germline CDR1 is MNHEY and CDR2 SVGAGI. DNA for the CDR3: TGTGCCAGCAGATCCGGGACTAGCGGGGGATACGAGCAGTACTTC. It codes for CASRSGTSGGYEQYF.